This is a list of T cell receptor beta chains from one sample in a study of response to subunit inactivated influenza vaccine. TCRdb processed the RT-PCR reads anew with MiXCR; each CDR3 protein has one entry. The profile shows under 500,000 distinct CDR3 sequences, roughly 11% of them singletons. This sample comprised PBMCs from blood, obtained roughly 47 days after vaccination. The receptors were gathered from a man over 45 who received an inactivated influenza vaccine. The CDR3 runs from the conserved cysteine through the conserved F or W. A D gene is named only where the DNA matches it firmly. The size entry is marked missing in some rows and otherwise reads once, few, many or a size class.

d_call	j_call	clone_size	v_call	cdr3_aa	cdr3_nt
TRBD1	TRBJ2-7	many	TRBV5-1	CASSSGTGDREQYF	TGCGCCAGCAGCTCCGGGACAGGGGATCGCGAGCAGTACTTC
TRBD2	TRBJ2-1	NA	TRBV10-2	CASSELAGGPSEQFF	TGCGCCAGCAGTGAGTTGGCGGGGGGGCCAAGTGAGCAGTTCTTC
NA	TRBJ2-3	NA	TRBV6-2/TRBV6-3	CASSYTAISVTDTQYF	TGTGCCAGCAGTTACACCGCAATCAGCGTCACAGATACGCAGTATTTT
TRBD1	TRBJ2-1	many	TRBV3-1	CASSPRQGAYNEQFF	TGTGCCAGCAGCCCCCGACAGGGGGCCTACAATGAGCAGTTCTTC
NA	TRBJ2-7	NA	TRBV7-9	CASSLVPGNSEQYF	TGTGCCAGCAGCTTAGTACCAGGGAATAGCGAGCAGTACTTC
TRBD2	TRBJ2-2	few	TRBV20-1	CSARDVALAGGYTGELFF	TGCAGTGCTAGAGATGTCGCGCTAGCGGGGGGCTACACCGGGGAGCTGTTTTTT
TRBD1	TRBJ2-4	many	TRBV20-1	CSAGGQAKIQYF	TGCAGTGCTGGGGGACAGGCAAAGATTCAGTACTTC
NA	TRBJ2-7	few	TRBV4-2	CASSQDLEGTYEQYF	TGTGCCAGCAGCCAAGATCTGGAGGGAACCTACGAGCAGTACTTC
TRBD2	TRBJ2-3	NA	TRBV7-9	CASSLGSGGDTQYF	TGTGCCAGCAGCTTAGGTAGCGGGGGTGATACGCAGTATTTT
NA	TRBJ2-1	many	TRBV5-1	CASKPQLVYNEQFF	TGCGCCAGCAAACCGCAACTAGTATACAATGAGCAGTTCTTC
NA	TRBJ2-5	NA	TRBV4-2	CASSQGGISRETQYF	TGTGCCAGCAGCCAAGGGGGAATTAGTAGGGAGACCCAGTACTTC
NA	TRBJ2-1	many	TRBV11-2	CASSSFRARDEQFF	TGTGCCAGCAGCTCCTTCAGGGCGCGCGATGAGCAGTTCTTC
NA	TRBJ1-2	NA	TRBV7-2	CASSPQGSLGYTF	TGTGCCAGCAGCCCGCAGGGTTCCCTCGGCTACACCTTC
NA	TRBJ2-2	NA	TRBV20-1	CSARDLTLTYTGELFF	TGCAGTGCTAGAGATTTAACGCTTACTTACACCGGGGAGCTGTTTTTT
NA	TRBJ2-3	few	TRBV4-3	CASSHSGRPINTDTQYF	TGCGCCAGCAGCCACTCCGGACGACCCATCAACACAGATACGCAGTATTTT
NA	TRBJ2-3	NA	TRBV14	CTSSQFPGGSTDTQYF	TGTACCAGCAGCCAATTCCCGGGGGGCAGCACAGATACGCAGTATTTT
NA	TRBJ2-4	NA	TRBV5-6	CASSSRIGTAKNIQYF	TGTGCCAGCAGCTCTAGAATTGGGACGGCCAAAAACATTCAGTACTTC
TRBD2	TRBJ2-5	NA	TRBV4-3	CASSQDAGAQETQYF	TGCGCCAGCAGCCAAGATGCGGGAGCCCAAGAGACCCAGTACTTC
TRBD2	TRBJ2-1	NA	TRBV11-2	CASSNLWTSGRTYNEQFF	TGTGCCAGCAGCAACCTCTGGACTAGCGGTAGGACCTACAATGAGCAGTTCTTC
TRBD2	TRBJ2-2	many	TRBV29-1	CSVPGRVTGELFF	TGCAGCGTCCCAGGGAGGGTCACCGGGGAGCTGTTTTTT
NA	TRBJ2-5	few	TRBV12-3/TRBV12-4	CASSLKGRETQYF	TGTGCCAGCAGTTTAAAGGGACGGGAGACCCAGTACTTC
TRBD2	TRBJ2-3	many	TRBV4-3	CASSQDSRLAGGIGADTQYF	TGCGCCAGCAGCCAAGATTCACGACTAGCGGGAGGGATAGGGGCAGATACGCAGTATTTT
NA	TRBJ2-1	few	TRBV7-3	CASSLGAHNEQFF	TGTGCCAGCAGCTTAGGCGCCCACAATGAGCAGTTCTTC
TRBD1	TRBJ2-7	NA	TRBV6-1	CASSAGTGFYEQYF	TGTGCCAGCAGTGCCGGGACAGGTTTCTACGAGCAGTACTTC
NA	TRBJ2-5	NA	TRBV12-3/TRBV12-4	CASSSPRQLQETQYF	TGTGCCAGCAGTTCTCCCCGACAGCTCCAAGAGACCCAGTACTTC
NA	TRBJ2-3	NA	TRBV6-6	CANSRTGTDTQYF	TGTGCCAACAGCCGGACCGGCACAGATACGCAGTATTTT
NA	TRBJ2-1	few	TRBV4-3	CASSQESISNYNEQFF	TGCGCCAGCAGCCAAGAGAGTATTAGCAACTACAATGAGCAGTTCTTC
NA	TRBJ1-1	many	TRBV12-3/TRBV12-4	CASSSTGITEAFF	TGTGCCAGCAGCTCCACAGGGATCACTGAAGCTTTCTTT
TRBD1	TRBJ1-1	few	TRBV6-5	CASSYYKRTGGRTEAFF	TGTGCCAGCAGTTACTACAAACGGACAGGGGGCAGGACTGAAGCTTTCTTT
NA	TRBJ1-5	many	TRBV5-6	CASSLFGSTIQPQHF	TGTGCCAGCAGCTTATTCGGTTCCACAATTCAGCCCCAGCATTTT
TRBD1	TRBJ1-3	NA	TRBV4-3	CASSQSTGGSGNTIYF	TGCGCCAGCAGCCAGTCAACAGGGGGCTCTGGAAACACCATATATTTT
NA	TRBJ1-1	many	TRBV24-1	CATSDLRGRAFF	TGTGCCACCAGTGATTTAAGAGGGAGAGCTTTCTTT
NA	TRBJ2-1	NA	TRBV7-2	CASEDIWASEKYNEQFF	TGTGCCAGCGAGGACATTTGGGCTAGCGAAAAATACAATGAGCAGTTCTTC
TRBD2	TRBJ2-3	NA	TRBV10-3	CAITRTSDTDTQYF	TGTGCCATCACTAGGACTAGTGATACGGATACGCAGTATTTT
TRBD2	TRBJ2-5	many	TRBV3-1	CASSQGSKLAKETQYF	TGTGCCAGCAGCCAAGGATCAAAACTAGCGAAAGAGACCCAGTACTTC
NA	TRBJ2-7	few	TRBV11-2	CASSLVAQLRGEQYF	TGTGCCAGCAGCTTAGTAGCCCAACTCAGAGGCGAGCAGTACTTC
NA	TRBJ2-7	few	TRBV19	CASSYPRDGAYEQYF	TGTGCCAGTAGCTACCCCCGGGACGGTGCCTACGAGCAGTACTTC
NA	TRBJ2-1	many	TRBV20-1	CSASMRSSYNEQFF	TGCAGTGCTTCGATGCGGAGCTCCTACAATGAGCAGTTCTTC
NA	TRBJ1-1	many	TRBV11-2	CASSLLSRGTEAFF	TGTGCCAGCAGCTTATTGAGTCGTGGCACTGAAGCTTTCTTT
TRBD2	TRBJ2-1	NA	TRBV5-1	CASSLVLAGGAYNEQFF	TGCGCCAGCAGCTTGGTGCTAGCGGGGGGGGCCTACAATGAGCAGTTCTTC
TRBD1	TRBJ2-7	NA	TRBV6-1	CASTRDRASYEQYF	TGTGCCAGTACCCGGGACAGGGCATCCTACGAGCAGTACTTC
NA	TRBJ1-1	many	TRBV10-3	CAISAGTNTEAFF	TGTGCCATCAGCGCAGGAACGAACACTGAAGCTTTCTTT
NA	TRBJ1-1	many	TRBV11-2	CASSSDPLLNTEAFF	TGTGCCAGCAGCTCGGACCCTTTACTGAACACTGAAGCTTTCTTT
NA	TRBJ2-2	NA	TRBV5-8	CASRKSGTLNTGELFF	TGTGCCAGCAGAAAATCCGGGACCTTGAACACCGGGGAGCTGTTTTTT
NA	TRBJ1-1	many	TRBV12-3/TRBV12-4	CASVIRMNTEAFF	TGTGCCAGCGTCATTCGAATGAACACTGAAGCTTTCTTT
TRBD2	TRBJ2-4	NA	TRBV19	CASSIASGDLAKNIQYF	TGTGCCAGTAGTATAGCTAGCGGCGACCTAGCCAAAAACATTCAGTACTTC
TRBD1	TRBJ2-7	NA	TRBV4-3	CASSQEFQGALSGEQYF	TGCGCCAGCAGCCAAGAATTTCAGGGGGCTCTCTCAGGCGAGCAGTACTTC
NA	TRBJ1-2	NA	TRBV27	CASSLAGEPGYTF	TGTGCCAGCAGTCTAGCAGGGGAGCCTGGCTACACCTTC
TRBD2	TRBJ2-1	few	TRBV7-2	CASSLRGGAPYNEQFF	TGTGCCAGCAGCTTACGCGGGGGGGCTCCCTACAATGAGCAGTTCTTC
TRBD2	TRBJ2-3	NA	TRBV28	CASSFRVTSGNTDTQYF	TGTGCCAGCAGTTTCAGGGTCACTAGCGGAAACACAGATACGCAGTATTTT